This passage covers 17 T cell receptor beta chains from one sample sequenced in a study of CD8+ T cells in alopecia areata. cDNA reverse transcribed from extracted RNA served as the sequencing template. TCRdb keeps only in-frame clones here, not all; method: immunoSEQ multiplex PCR. The data contain roughly 100,000 clones, around 84% of them singletons. Specified treatment: oral pan-JAK inhibitor, 5-10 mg twice daily. The sample in question was CD8+ T cells sorted from blood, obtained between weeks 30 and 35, from a patient treated with tofacitinib. The receptors originated from a human donor with alopecia areata.

The chain couples TRBV6-5 to TRBJ2-7; 11 bases line up with TRBD1. Germline CDR1 and CDR2: MNHEY and SVGAGI. This CDR3 contains 15 residues. Trimming took 4 bases from V and 3 from J; bases not matched to a gene: 5. The chain's CDR3 is CASSWPGQGGYEQYF. The CDR3 DNA reads TGTGCCAGCAGTTGGCCGGGACAGGGGGGCTACGAGCAGTACTTC.

V gene TRBV7-9 combines with J gene TRBJ1-2; D unresolved. The CDR3 totals 12 residues. Per germline, CDR1 SEHNR and CDR2 FQNEAQ (reference sequence). CDR3 DNA: TGTGCGAGCGGGGAGGTGGTGCATGGCTACACCTTC. This encodes CASGEVVHGYTF.

The CDR3 bases are TGTGCCAGCATGGGCTTTCAAGAGACCCAGTACTTC. Protein: CASMGFQETQYF. This chain joins TRBV28 and TRBJ2-5, with unresolved D. Trimming left V 7 bases short and J 2 bases short, with 8 bases between. Germline V CDR1 and CDR2: MDHEN, SYDVKM. There are 12 residues in the CDR3.

The chain employs TRBV7-8 and TRBJ2-7, with TRBD1 matching 9 bases. The J segment lost 2 bases and the V segment lost 2 bases, leaving 1 base of the junction unmatched. The CDR3 runs to 14 residues. In germline, CDR1 is SGHVS, CDR2 FQNEAQ. The CDR3 reads CASSLRTGAYEQYF. Here the CDR3 DNA reads TGTGCCAGCAGCTTAAGGACAGGGGCCTACGAGCAGTACTTC.

V usage is TRBV27 and J usage is TRBJ2-7, with unresolved D. The CDR3 covers 13 residues. V was clipped by 4 bases and J by 0 bases, with 7 bases between them. The germline V gene encodes CDR1 MNHEY and CDR2 SMNVEV (reference sequence). DNA for the CDR3: TGTGCCAGCAGTTCCGAACTCTCCTACGAGCAGTACTTC. This codes for CASSSELSYEQYF.

The table lists this clone with a count of one. This chain links TRBV5-5 with TRBJ2-7, with TRBD1 matching over 10 bases. J gave up 0 bases and V 2 bases, and 2 bases lay outside the gene matches. Germline CDR1 SGHKS, CDR2 YYEKEE (reference sequence). The CDR3 covers 15 residues. The CDR3 nucleotides are TGTGCCAGCAGCTTAGACAGGGGGCTCTCCTACGAGCAGTACTTC. It is translated as CASSLDRGLSYEQYF.

V and J are TRBV29-1 and TRBJ1-1; D remains ambiguous. CDR1 and CDR2 (germline): SQVTM, ANQGSEA. The CDR3 totals 12 residues. Trimming left V 7 bases short and J 2 bases short, with 11 bases between. For the CDR3, the DNA is TGCAGCGCGCTGGACGGAAACACTGAAGCTTTCTTT. Amino acids: CSALDGNTEAFF.

The chain joins TRBV30 to TRBJ2-3, with D tentatively TRBD2 (5 bases). The CDR3 has 12 amino acids. With 0 bases removed from V and 6 bases from J, the gap between germline ends came to 7 bases. Germline lookup yields CDR1 GTSNPN and CDR2 SVGIG (reference sequence). CDR3 amino acids: CAWSVRGDTQYF. CDR3 DNA: TGTGCCTGGAGTGTAAGAGGGGATACGCAGTATTTT.

This chain uses TRBV27 with TRBJ2-7, with 11 bases lining up with TRBD2. The CDR3 covers 14 residues. Germline CDR1 reads MNHEY; CDR2 reads SMNVEV (reference sequence). V trimming: 4 bases; J trimming: 4 bases; junction bases outside the gene matches: 3. Here the CDR3 reads CASSSSSGRYEQYF. The CDR3 nucleotides are TGTGCCAGCAGTTCGTCTAGCGGGAGGTACGAGCAGTACTTC.

The rearrangement joins TRBV7-9 to TRBJ2-7; either TRBD1 or TRBD2 may fit D (5 bases each). The CDR3 has 15 amino acids. Germline V gene data show CDR1 as SEHNR and CDR2 as FQNEAQ (reference sequence). Trimming took 4 bases from V and 9 from J, leaving 22 bases between them. The CDR3 reads CASSSTRTSYEGQYF. The CDR3 DNA reads as TGTGCCAGCAGCTCAACTAGGACAAGCTACGAAGGGCAGTACTTC.

In nucleotides, the CDR3 is TGCGCCAGCAGCCAAGGAGCGGGAGCCAGCTCCTACGAGCAGTACTTC. Protein: CASSQGAGASSYEQYF. This sequence joins TRBV4-1 and TRBJ2-7, with TRBD2 matching 8 bases. This CDR3 has 16 residues. V was pared by 1 base and J by 0 bases, with 5 bases of the junction left unmatched. The V gene's germline CDR1 is MGHRA and CDR2 YSYEKL.

The chain carries TRBV30 and TRBJ1-1; perhaps TRBD1 as D (6 bases). CDR3 length equals 14 residues. Germline CDR1 reads GTSNPN; CDR2 reads SVGIG (reference sequence). Trimming cost V 1 base and J 7 bases, with 16 bases left between them. The chain's CDR3 is CAWSGTVLWDEAFF. As DNA, the CDR3 is TGTGCCTGGAGTGGGACAGTACTTTGGGATGAAGCTTTCTTT.

The chain joins TRBV2 to TRBJ1-1, with D perhaps TRBD1 (5 bases). The CDR3 consists of 16 residues. Trimming took off 8 bases at V and 3 bases at J, with 22 bases between the two ends. Germline CDR1 SNHLY, CDR2 FYNNEI. Here the CDR3 DNA reads TGTGCCAGCTTACAAGGCCAGGGTGGGAGGGACACTGAAGCTTTCTTT. This translates into CASLQGQGGRDTEAFF.

The rearrangement uses TRBV6-6 and TRBJ2-7; D is perhaps TRBD1 or TRBD2 (5 bases each). Trimming removed 7 bases from V and 2 bases from J, with 12 bases in between. The CDR3 is 13 residues long. Per the germline V gene, CDR1 is MNHNY and CDR2 is SVGAGI (reference sequence). The CDR3, as DNA: TGTGCCAGCAAGGTTGGGGGTACCTACGAGCAGTACTTC. Its protein is CASKVGGTYEQYF.

The V gene is TRBV19, the J gene TRBJ2-7; D not resolved. There are 13 residues in the CDR3. Germline CDR1 reads LNHDA; CDR2 reads SQIVND (reference sequence). V was clipped by 7 bases and J by 5 bases, with 15 bases between them. Written as DNA, the CDR3 is TGTGCCAGTACTCCGGAAGGGTCCCACGAGCAGTACTTC. This gives the protein CASTPEGSHEQYF.

V is TRBV5-1 and J is TRBJ2-7; D may be TRBD2 (5 bases). Trimming took off 3 bases at V and 5 bases at J, with 15 bases between the two ends. This CDR3 contains 14 residues. Germline V gene data show CDR1 as SGHRS and CDR2 as YFSETQ. CDR3 nucleotide sequence: TGCGCCAGCAGCTCCGGGGTATATCCCCACGAGCAGTACTTC. Its translation is CASSSGVYPHEQYF.

J is TRBJ2-1 and V is TRBV30, with TRBD2 identical over 7 bases. Germline V CDR1 and CDR2: GTSNPN, SVGIG (reference sequence). J lost 0 bases, V lost 7 bases, and 6 bases had no gene match. This CDR3 comprises 14 residues. CDR3 nucleotide sequence: TGTGCCTTTACGGGGGGTAACTCCTACAATGAGCAGTTCTTC. Translation: CAFTGGNSYNEQFF.